This TCR beta chain originates from a study of early T cells in non-severe SARS-CoV-2 infection. TCRdb reanalysed the 5' RACE reads using MiXCR and keeps one entry per CDR3 protein. Of about 83,000 distinct CDR3 sequences listed, 9% to 15% are singletons. CDR1 SGHTA and CDR2 FQGTGA come from the germline V gene. The CDR3 is made up of 13 amino acids. The germline V and J ends were trimmed by 8 bases and 3 bases, with 13 bases remaining between them. This TCR derives from an adult who was a healthcare worker with PCR-confirmed SARS-CoV-2 infection or an uninfected control (not recorded which). This chain uses TRBV7-3 with TRBJ1-1; TRBD1 is a possible D gene (6 bases). Sample: whole blood. The CDR3 sequence: CASGYSGDTEAFF. The DNA for the CDR3 is TGTGCCAGCGGATACTCAGGGGACACTGAAGCTTTCTTT. Drawing the rest from reference TRBV7-3 and TRBJ1-1, the complete variable domain is GAGVSQTPSNKVTEKGKYVELRCDPISGHTALYWYRQSLGQGPEFLIYFQGTGAADDSGLPNDRFFAVRPEGSVSTLKIQRTERGDSAVYLCASGYSGDTEAFFGQGTRLTVV.